These 12 T cell receptor beta chains were all obtained from the same sample, sequenced in a study of T cell clonotyping in hematopoietic cell transplantation. Assay: immunoSEQ multiplex PCR; the TCRdb copy retains only in-frame clones and omits some. The sample contains 25,000 or so clones, less than 75% of which appear only once. Stated time point: recipient sample about 28 days before transplant, after cytoreduction. This material consisted of peripheral blood mononuclear cells, taken before stem cell transplant. The receptor set was obtained from a middle-aged man with myelodysplastic syndrome. Some clones in this sample may be carry-over from other donors' samples.

The chain couples TRBV7-2 to TRBJ2-2; D not resolved. The CDR3 sequence is 15 residues long. CDR1 SGHTA and CDR2 FQGNSA come from the germline V gene. V was shortened by 5 bases and J by 8 bases, with 18 bases between the two germline ends. CDR3 sequence reads: CASSTDSGRRGELFF. The DNA for the CDR3 is TGTGCCAGCAGCACCGACTCGGGCAGGCGTGGGGAGCTGTTTTTT.

The genes are TRBV30 and TRBJ2-7, with D perhaps TRBD1 or TRBD2 (6 bases each). Germline CDR1 and CDR2: GTSNPN and SVGIG (reference sequence). Trimming left V 4 bases short and J 4 bases short, with 14 bases between. This CDR3 is 13 amino acids long. The CDR3 protein is CAWTQGGGYEQYF. The CDR3 DNA reads as TGTGCCTGGACCCAAGGAGGGGGGTACGAGCAGTACTTC. The full variable domain, with the rest looked up from reference TRBV30 and TRBJ2-7, is SQTIHQWPATLVQPVGSPLSLECTVEGTSNPNLYWYRQAAGRGLQLLFYSVGIGQISSEVPQNLSASRPQDRQFILSSKKLLLSDSGFYLCAWTQGGGYEQYFGPGTRLTVT.

The rearrangement uses TRBV5-1 and TRBJ2-7; D is unresolved. Trimming stripped 4 bases from V and 2 bases from J, with 7 bases between. The CDR3 contains 12 residues. CDR1 is SGHRS, CDR2 YFSETQ, per germline. The CDR3 coding sequence is TGCGCCAGCAGCCCCGGCGCCTACGAGCAGTACTTC. Its translation is CASSPGAYEQYF.

The chain uses TRBV25-1 and TRBJ2-7; D not resolved. There are 15 residues in the CDR3. CDR1 is MGHDK and CDR2 is SYGVNS in the germline V gene. Trimming pared 3 bases from V and 1 base from J, leaving 13 bases between. CDR3 sequence: CASSDSRAGSYEQYF. DNA of the CDR3: TGTGCCAGCAGTGACTCCCGAGCAGGATCCTACGAGCAGTACTTC.

The V and J genes are TRBV2 and TRBJ2-3; D uncertain. Germline CDR1 is SNHLY and CDR2 is FYNNEI. The CDR3 runs 15 residues. V was cut by 4 bases and J by 2 bases, with 13 bases left in between. The DNA for the CDR3 is TGTGCCAGCAGTGTCCGGGCCAGGTCCACAGATACGCAGTATTTT. This sequence encodes CASSVRARSTDTQYF.

This clone was observed a few times. V and J are TRBV7-9 and TRBJ1-1; 12 nucleotides agree with TRBD1. The V and J ends lost 4 bases and 7 bases, in that order; junction bases with no gene match: 7. The CDR3 runs to 15 residues. The germline V gene encodes CDR1 SEHNR and CDR2 FQNEAQ (reference sequence). The CDR3 DNA follows: TGTGCCAGCAGCTATCCGGGACAGGGGGCCAGTGAAGCTTTCTTT. Its protein product is CASSYPGQGASEAFF.

The chain recombines TRBV7-9 with TRBJ2-7; no clear D gene. V was cut by 5 bases and J by 0 bases, with 11 bases left in between. This CDR3 contains 14 residues. Per the germline V gene, CDR1 is SEHNR and CDR2 is FQNEAQ (reference sequence). The CDR3 region has the DNA TGTGCCAGCAGCCCGCATGAAGTCTCCTACGAGCAGTACTTC. This codes for CASSPHEVSYEQYF. Full variable domain (missing parts from reference TRBV7-9 and TRBJ2-7): DTGVSQNPRHKITKRGQNVTFRCDPISEHNRLYWYRQTLGQGPEFLTYFQNEAQLEKSRLLSDRFSAERPKGSFSTLEIQRTEQGDSAMYLCASSPHEVSYEQYFGPGTRLTVT.

This clone was seen a few times. The CDR3 spells CAIHRRDYGYTF. The CDR3 coding sequence is TGTGCAATTCATCGGAGGGACTATGGCTACACCTTC. The J gene is TRBJ1-2, the V gene TRBV5-4; no definite D call. This CDR3 is built from 12 residues. Per germline, CDR1 SGHNT and CDR2 YYREEE (reference sequence).

The V gene is TRBV29-1, the J gene TRBJ2-7; D remains ambiguous. From germline, CDR1 is SQVTM and CDR2 ANQGSEA. This CDR3 is built from 12 residues. The germline V and J ends were trimmed by 7 bases and 1 base, with 11 bases remaining between them. CDR3 residues: CSALGSSYEQYF. CDR3 nucleotide sequence: TGCAGCGCCCTAGGTAGTTCCTACGAGCAGTACTTC.

J is TRBJ2-5 and V is TRBV28; 8 bases match TRBD2. Germline CDR1 and CDR2: MDHEN and SYDVKM. This CDR3 is built from 16 residues. J lost 3 bases, V lost 4 bases, and 10 bases had no gene match. The CDR3 spells CASSSLAVRGEETQYF. The CDR3 DNA follows: TGTGCCAGCAGTTCACTAGCGGTTAGGGGGGAAGAGACCCAGTACTTC.

The V and J genes are TRBV2 and TRBJ2-5; tentatively, D is TRBD1 (6 bases). The DNA end is a closer match to TRBJ2-7, so the J assignment may be wrong. Germline CDR1 is SNHLY and CDR2 is FYNNEI. This CDR3 spans 12 amino acids. DNA of the CDR3: TGTGCCAGCAGTGTCAGGGGCTACGAGCAGTACTTC. This gives the protein CASSVRGYEQYF.

The rearrangement joins TRBV4-1 to TRBJ2-3; D unresolved. This CDR3 contains 14 residues. CDR1 and CDR2 (germline): MGHRA, YSYEKL. Trimming shortened V by 4 bases and J by 0 bases, and 8 bases separated the two germline ends. The CDR3 loop reads CASSPDGSTDTQYF. Written as DNA, the CDR3 is TGCGCCAGCAGCCCGGATGGGAGCACAGATACGCAGTATTTT.